The 12 T cell receptor beta chains below all came from one sample that was sequenced in a study of post-analysis software for immune sequencing data. Their target antigens are unknown. General study results and limits: A handful of TRBV segments were significantly more frequent in patients than in controls. TRBV5-6, TRBV5-1 and TRBV20-1 were among these segments.

TCR beta cDNA libraries had unique molecular identifiers. TCRdb re-analysed the PCR reads in MiXCR, keeping a single row per CDR3 protein. This table has about 820,000 distinct CDR3 sequences, about 53% appearing once. The source material was blood. The receptor source for this set is a girl under 18 with multiple sclerosis.

V and J are TRBV27 and TRBJ2-2; 12 bases fit TRBD2. CDR1 and CDR2 (germline): MNHEY, SMNVEV (reference sequence). The CDR3 is 17 amino acids. V shed 2 bases and J 7 bases; nucleotides not matched to a gene: 8. The DNA for the CDR3 is TGTGCCAGCAGTTTACGGGCAACTAGCGGGGGGCACGGGGAGCTGTTTTTT. Its translation is CASSLRATSGGHGELFF.

V usage is TRBV10-2 and J usage is TRBJ2-5; TRBD1 might be the D (5 bases). TRBJ2-7 matches the DNA end more closely, so the J call is doubtful. The CDR3 is 15 amino acids. Germline CDR1 reads WSHSY; CDR2 reads SAAADI. The CDR3 loop is CASGSSFGQGHEQYF. CDR3 DNA: TGCGCCAGCGGTAGCAGCTTCGGGCAGGGTCACGAGCAGTACTTC.

The chain links TRBV2 to TRBJ1-2; 10 bases fit TRBD1. Germline CDR1 SNHLY, CDR2 FYNNEI. J was trimmed by 8 bases and V by 4 bases; bases with no gene match: 10. The CDR3 totals 15 residues. The CDR3 spells CASSAPGTGVLGYTF. For the CDR3, the DNA is TGTGCCAGCAGTGCCCCCGGGACAGGGGTGCTGGGCTACACCTTC.

This clonotype has more than one count but fewer than ten. The chain carries TRBV6-5 and TRBJ2-7; 8 bases are shared with TRBD1. CDR1 and CDR2 from the germline V gene are MNHEY and SVGAGI. Trimming at V came to 6 bases and at J to 4 bases, leaving 11 bases not matched to a gene. CDR3 length: 15 residues. The CDR3 reads CASSSHRGSHYEQYF. CDR3 coding DNA: TGTGCCAGCAGCTCTCACAGGGGGTCACATTACGAGCAGTACTTC.

The chain couples TRBV4-1 to TRBJ1-2; no firm D call. The CDR3 extends over 12 amino acids. Deletions cut 3 bases from V and 8 bases from J, with 10 bases between. CDR1 is MGHRA, CDR2 YSYEKL, per germline. CDR3 sequence (DNA): TGCGCCAGCAGCCATGGAAACTCCGGCTACACCTTC. This sequence encodes CASSHGNSGYTF.

This clonotype came up a few times. The rearrangement uses TRBV5-1 and TRBJ2-7; D is unclear. Germline V gene lookup returns CDR1 SGHRS and CDR2 YFSETQ. Trimming left V 4 bases short and J 3 bases short, with 8 bases between. CDR3 length: 12 residues. In DNA, the CDR3 is TGCGCCAGCAGCGCTCCAAACTACGAGCAGTACTTC. Protein product: CASSAPNYEQYF.

The CDR3 loop reads CASSLTGSPWEKLFF. DNA of the CDR3: TGCGCCAGCAGCTTAACAGGCTCCCCCTGGGAAAAACTGTTTTTT. This rearrangement joins TRBV5-1 to TRBJ1-4, with TRBD1 as a possible D gene (5 bases). The germline V and J ends were trimmed by 2 bases and 8 bases, with 16 bases remaining between them. This CDR3 is built from 15 residues. Germline values: CDR1 SGHRS, CDR2 YFSETQ.

The chain is built from TRBV4-1 and TRBJ2-3; no reliable D call. The CDR3 is 13 residues long. Trimming cost V 2 bases and J 5 bases, with 8 bases left between them. Germline V lookup: CDR1 MGHRA, CDR2 YSYEKL. The CDR3 bases are TGCGCCAGCAGCCAAATCACACGAGATACGCAGTATTTT. It specifies CASSQITRDTQYF.

This chain uses TRBV11-2 with TRBJ2-5; D unresolved. Trimming removed 5 bases from V and 5 bases from J, with 9 bases in between. The CDR3 extends over 12 amino acids. CDR1 and CDR2 from the germline V gene are SGHAT and FQNNGV. In DNA form, the CDR3 reads TGTGCCAGCAGCACATCAAAGGAGACCCAGTACTTC. Its translation: CASSTSKETQYF. Together with reference TRBV11-2 and TRBJ2-5, the CDR3 gives the full variable domain: EAGVAQSPRYKIIEKRQSVAFWCNPISGHATLYWYQQILGQGPKLLIQFQNNGVVDDSQLPKDRFSAERLKGVDSTLKIQPAKLEDSAVYLCASSTSKETQYFGPGTRLLVL.

J is TRBJ2-7 and V is TRBV5-4, with D possibly matching TRBD2 (5 bases). V was cut by 6 bases and J by 0 bases, with 16 bases left in between. The CDR3 has 15 residues. Germline CDR1 and CDR2: SGHNT and YYREEE (reference sequence). As DNA, the CDR3 is TGTGCCAGCACTCCGGCGGGCGGCCTCTCCTACGAGCAGTACTTC. Translation gives CASTPAGGLSYEQYF.

There are a few counts of this clonotype. V gene TRBV20-1 combines with J gene TRBJ2-1; weak D call: TRBD2 (6 bases). Trimming stripped 0 bases from V and 7 bases from J, with 10 bases between. Germline assignment: CDR1 DFQATT and CDR2 SNEGSKA (reference sequence). There are 13 residues in the CDR3. The CDR3 DNA sequence: TGCAGTGCTAGAGATAGGAGGGCTAATGAGCAGTTCTTC. Its translation is CSARDRRANEQFF.

V is TRBV5-5 and J is TRBJ1-1; D gene unclear. Trimming removed 1 base at V and 5 bases at J, with 15 bases between. The length of the CDR3 is 15 residues. The V gene's germline CDR1 is SGHKS and CDR2 YYEKEE (reference sequence). The CDR3 sequence is CASSLYGVIGTEAFF. Written as DNA, the CDR3 is TGTGCCAGCAGCTTGTACGGGGTGATTGGTACTGAAGCTTTCTTT. Drawing the rest from reference TRBV5-5 and TRBJ1-1, the complete variable domain is DAGVTQSPTHLIKTRGQQVTLRCSPISGHKSVSWYQQVLGQGPQFIFQYYEKEERGRGNFPDRFSARQFPNYSSELNVNALLLGDSALYLCASSLYGVIGTEAFFGQGTRLTVV.